The 20 T cell receptor beta chains presented below share a single source sample, sequenced in a study of blood T cell repertoires in COVID-19 (dated by TCRdb to 2019 to 2021). Library prep was done by the immunoSEQ multiplex PCR assay. The immuneACCESS repertoire file appears here via TCRdb, limited to in-frame rearrangements. These files lack a portion of the clones; in checked studies, under half of the deficit traces to unresolved V genes, and the cause of the others is not known. Across this sample there are 150,000 to 200,000 clones, with over 85% seen only once. The ten largest clones add up to about 2% of the sample. The sample taken for sequencing was peripheral blood. The receptors originated from a woman aged 55-75 years with COVID-19, enrolled during active disease.

This rearrangement joins TRBV5-1 to TRBJ1-3; TRBD1 aligns across 12 bases. After removal of 0 bases from V and 6 bases from J, the junction contained 4 bases not matched to a gene. The CDR3 is 16 amino acids. The germline V gene has CDR1 SGHRS and CDR2 YFSETQ. CDR3 DNA sequence: TGCGCCAGCAGCTTGGCGGGGACAGGGGGCTTAAACACCATATATTTT. Translating gives CASSLAGTGGLNTIYF.

The genes are TRBV30 and TRBJ1-6; 7 bases agree with TRBD1. Germline CDR1 and CDR2: GTSNPN and SVGIG (reference sequence). CDR3 length: 15 residues. Losses at the gene ends were 2 bases for V and 10 bases for J; bases not matched to a gene: 11. The chain's CDR3 is CAWSLNRGRVSPLHF. DNA for the CDR3: TGTGCCTGGAGTCTGAACAGGGGAAGGGTGTCACCCCTCCACTTT. The variable domain in full, completed from reference TRBV30 and TRBJ1-6, reads SQTIHQWPATLVQPVGSPLSLECTVEGTSNPNLYWYRQAAGRGLQLLFYSVGIGQISSEVPQNLSASRPQDRQFILSSKKLLLSDSGFYLCAWSLNRGRVSPLHFGNGTRLTVT.

The V and J genes are TRBV10-3 and TRBJ2-7; TRBD1 matches 9 bases. The CDR3 length is 13 residues. V was clipped by 8 bases and J by 6 bases; unmatched bases: 8. Germline assignment: CDR1 ENHRY and CDR2 SYGVKD. The CDR3 region has the DNA TGTGCCATCCGGGACAGGGAAAGTTCCGAGCAGTACTTC. It is translated as CAIRDRESSEQYF.

The chain couples TRBV20-1 to TRBJ1-1; D unclear. Trimming pared 3 bases from V and 1 base from J, leaving 9 bases between. The CDR3 loop spans 13 amino acids. CDR1 DFQATT and CDR2 SNEGSKA come from the germline V gene (reference sequence). The CDR3 bases are TGCAGTGCTAGTACCAATAGGAACACTGAAGCTTTCTTT. The encoded protein is CSASTNRNTEAFF.

The gene calls are TRBV15 and TRBJ2-5; D uncertain. From germline, CDR1 is LNHNV and CDR2 YYDKDF (reference sequence). This CDR3 region has 15 residues. Deletions cut 1 base from V and 2 bases from J, with 11 bases between. The CDR3 loop reads CATSRGNGEQETQYF. The CDR3 region has the DNA TGTGCCACCAGCAGAGGAAACGGTGAACAAGAGACCCAGTACTTC.

V usage is TRBV6-6 and J usage is TRBJ1-5, with D unresolved. With 2 bases removed from V and 6 bases from J, the gap between germline ends came to 11 bases. The CDR3 runs 14 residues. Germline CDR1 MNHNY, CDR2 SVGAGI (reference sequence). The CDR3 DNA is TGTGCCAGCAGTTACGGGGAGTGGGGTCAGCCCCAGCATTTT. Its translation is CASSYGEWGQPQHF.

The chain links TRBV6-5 to TRBJ1-1; 7 bases are shared with TRBD1. CDR3 size: 12 residues. The V gene's germline CDR1 is MNHEY and CDR2 SVGAGI. V was pared by 7 bases and J by 4 bases, with 3 bases of the junction left unmatched. DNA for the CDR3: TGTGCCAGCAACAGGGGTCCCACTGAAGCTTTCTTT. Protein sequence: CASNRGPTEAFF.

The gene calls are TRBV19 and TRBJ2-2; D might be TRBD1 (6 bases). Germline loops: CDR1 LNHDA, CDR2 SQIVND (reference sequence). The CDR3 consists of 15 residues. V gave up 1 base and J gave up 6 bases, with 12 bases separating them. CDR3 in amino acids: CASSIVQGTAGELFF. CDR3 in DNA: TGTGCCAGTAGTATAGTTCAGGGGACGGCCGGGGAGCTGTTTTTT.

The V gene is TRBV20-1, the J gene TRBJ1-1; a possible D gene is TRBD1 (6 bases). CDR3 length equals 17 residues. The germline gives CDR1 DFQATT, CDR2 SNEGSKA (reference sequence). The V gene lost 3 bases and the J gene lost 5 bases, with 25 bases spanning the gap. The CDR3 loop reads CSASRWGRGGIRTEAFF. The CDR3 DNA is TGCAGTGCTAGTAGATGGGGGCGCGGGGGAATAAGGACTGAAGCTTTCTTT.

V and J are TRBV7-8 and TRBJ2-1; a weak D match, TRBD2 (5 bases). The CDR3 runs 16 residues. V was cut by 2 bases and J by 2 bases, with 13 bases left in between. Germline V lookup: CDR1 SGHVS, CDR2 FQNEAQ. CDR3 residues: CASSLLRLGTYNEQFF. The CDR3 coding sequence is TGTGCCAGCAGCTTACTCCGTCTCGGGACCTACAATGAGCAGTTCTTC.

The CDR3 reads CASSAALEAFF. The DNA of the CDR3 is TGTGCCAGCAGCGCTGCCCTAGAAGCTTTCTTT. The chain is built from TRBV7-9 and TRBJ1-1; no firm D call. Germline values: CDR1 SEHNR, CDR2 FQNEAQ (reference sequence). Trimming cost V 5 bases and J 8 bases, with 9 bases left between them. The CDR3 is 11 amino acids.

The chain employs TRBV5-6 and TRBJ2-1; possibly TRBD2 for D (7 bases). The CDR3 extends over 15 amino acids. V was cut by 0 bases and J by 5 bases, with 12 bases left in between. Germline V gene lookup returns CDR1 SGHDT and CDR2 YYEEEE. Here the CDR3 reads CASSLAGGPHNEQFF. CDR3 nucleotides: TGTGCCAGCAGCTTGGCGGGGGGCCCCCACAATGAGCAGTTCTTC.

The genes are TRBV2 and TRBJ1-3; 8 bases fit TRBD1. Germline CDR1 reads SNHLY; CDR2 reads FYNNEI. This CDR3 spans 16 amino acids. V dropped 6 bases and J dropped 1; count of bases not matched to a gene: 8. CDR3 amino acids: CASSLNGQGSGNTIYF. CDR3 in DNA: TGTGCCAGCAGCCTTAATGGACAGGGTTCTGGAAACACCATATATTTT.

The V call is TRBV2, the J call TRBJ2-2; tentatively, D is TRBD1 (6 bases). The ends were cut back, 1 base at V and 1 base at J, with 7 bases in the middle. Germline lookup yields CDR1 SNHLY and CDR2 FYNNEI. The CDR3 spans 15 residues. Here the CDR3 DNA reads TGTGCCAGCAGTGAAGTACAGGGGAACACCGGGGAGCTGTTTTTT. Protein: CASSEVQGNTGELFF.

The V gene is TRBV6-2 or TRBV6-3, the J gene TRBJ2-1, with 9 bases aligning to TRBD1. The germline CDR1 and CDR2 sequences are MNHEY and SVGEGT. This CDR3 comprises 16 residues. V gave up 2 bases and J gave up 5 bases; unmatched junction bases: 7. CDR3: CASSYVRGTGNNEQFF. For the CDR3, the DNA is TGTGCCAGCAGTTACGTTCGGGGGACAGGGAACAATGAGCAGTTCTTC.

V gene TRBV2 combines with J gene TRBJ1-6, with D possibly TRBD1 on 6 matching bases. This CDR3 is built from 16 residues. Germline V gene lookup returns CDR1 SNHLY and CDR2 FYNNEI. Trimming pared 6 bases from V and 9 bases from J, leaving 21 bases between. This CDR3 reads CASSPRVGGFGSPLHF. The DNA for the CDR3 is TGTGCCAGCAGCCCAAGGGTAGGGGGATTTGGTTCACCCCTCCACTTT.

The chain combines TRBV5-1 with TRBJ2-1; 10 bases are a match to TRBD2. In germline, CDR1 is SGHRS, CDR2 YFSETQ. The V segment lost 7 bases and the J segment 7 bases; nucleotides outside the gene matches: 5. This CDR3 has 13 amino acids. In nucleotides, the CDR3 is TGCGCCAGCCGCACTAGCGGGGCAAATGAGCAGTTCTTC. Translating it yields CASRTSGANEQFF.

This clone has more than one count but fewer than ten. This chain uses TRBV2 with TRBJ1-5; D is undetermined. The ends were cut back, 6 bases at V and 7 bases at J, with 16 bases in the middle. The CDR3 is made up of 14 amino acids. CDR1 is SNHLY and CDR2 is FYNNEI in the germline V gene. Here the CDR3 DNA reads TGTGCCAGCAGGGAGTCAGAATTTGGACAGCCCCAGCATTTT. Its translation is CASRESEFGQPQHF.

V usage is TRBV15 and J usage is TRBJ2-3; tentative D call: TRBD1 (6 bases). Trimming shortened V by 3 bases and J by 3 bases, and 7 bases separated the two germline ends. The CDR3 sequence is 13 residues long. CDR1 and CDR2 (germline): LNHNV, YYDKDF (reference sequence). CDR3: CATSSRGTDTQYF. The CDR3 region has the DNA TGTGCCACCAGCAGTAGGGGGACAGATACGCAGTATTTT.

The rearrangement links TRBV6-2 or TRBV6-3 to TRBJ2-7, with a possible D match to TRBD2 (6 bases). This CDR3 comprises 12 residues. The ends were cut back, 5 bases at V and 3 bases at J, with 8 bases in the middle. Germline CDR1 and CDR2: MNHEY and SVGEGT. This CDR3 is CASSPGDYEQYF. The CDR3 DNA follows: TGTGCCAGCAGTCCGGGGGACTACGAGCAGTACTTC.